These 28 T cell receptor beta chains share one sample of origin, sequenced in a study of PD-1 blockade in classical Hodgkin lymphoma. As to time point: cycle 4 day 1 (C4D1), after less than seven weeks of nivolumab. Exposure to brentuximab vedotin varied, and each patient had relapsed following autologous stem cell transplantation. Using immunoSEQ multiplex PCR, the repertoire was profiled, and TCRdb retains in-frame clones only, with some absent. The table has tens of thousands of clones, around 94% seen once. Sequenced material: peripheral blood mononuclear cells (PBMCs), taken before the fourth cycle of nivolumab. The receptors stem from a human donor with classical Hodgkin lymphoma.

V gene TRBV18 combines with J gene TRBJ2-7; no clear D. Deletions cut 3 bases from V and 4 bases from J, with 7 bases between. This CDR3 has 12 residues. Germline V gives CDR1 KGHSH, CDR2 LQKENI. CDR3 bases: TGTGCCAGCTCACCCGGACGATACGAGCAGTACTTC. Its translation is CASSPGRYEQYF.

The chain is built from TRBV15 and TRBJ2-1, with 7 bases identical to TRBD2. The junction had 5 bases not matched to a gene; V was cut back by 0 bases and J by 9 bases. The CDR3 extends over 14 amino acids. The germline gives CDR1 LNHNV, CDR2 YYDKDF (reference sequence). The CDR3 DNA reads TGTGCCACCAGCAGAGATCGTTGGGGGGGTGAGCAGTTCTTC. As protein: CATSRDRWGGEQFF.

The chain uses TRBV28 and TRBJ2-5; a possible D gene is TRBD1 (6 bases). Per the germline V gene, CDR1 is MDHEN and CDR2 is SYDVKM. The CDR3 covers 18 residues. The ends were cut back, 7 bases at V and 1 base at J, with 25 bases in the middle. The CDR3 DNA reads TGTGCCAGCACCCTCCGATGGCTCGGGTACAGGGCCCAAGAGACCCAGTACTTC. As protein: CASTLRWLGYRAQETQYF. Using reference TRBV28 and TRBJ2-5 for the parts outside the CDR3, the full variable domain is DVKVTQSSRYLVKRTGEKVFLECVQDMDHENMFWYRQDPGLGLRLIYFSYDVKMKEKGDIPEGYSVSREKKERFSLILESASTNQTSMYLCASTLRWLGYRAQETQYFGPGTRLLVL.

This clone was counted a few times. V and J are TRBV27 and TRBJ1-2, with D uncertain. Germline V gives CDR1 MNHEY, CDR2 SMNVEV (reference sequence). The CDR3 spans 13 residues. V lost 6 bases, J lost 2 bases, and 10 bases lay in between. CDR3 residues: CASSREINYGYTF. CDR3 in DNA: TGTGCCAGCAGCCGTGAGATCAACTATGGCTACACCTTC.

The chain combines TRBV6-1 with TRBJ2-3; 8 bases map to TRBD2. The CDR3 is 16 amino acids. Looked up from germline, CDR1 is MNHNS and CDR2 is SASEGT. After removal of 0 bases from V and 4 bases from J, the junction contained 6 bases not matched to a gene. The CDR3 DNA reads as TGTGCCAGCAGTGAAGCCACCGGGGGGGCTGCAGATACGCAGTATTTT. It translates to CASSEATGGAADTQYF.

The chain has TRBV19 and TRBJ2-6, with D unresolved. The CDR3 is 18 amino acids. In germline, CDR1 is LNHDA, CDR2 SQIVND (reference sequence). The germline V and J ends were trimmed by 1 base and 0 bases, with 13 bases remaining between them. In DNA form, the CDR3 reads TGTGCCAGTAGTATAGTCCAGGCCTCCCACTCTGGGGCCAACGTCCTGACTTTC. Amino acids: CASSIVQASHSGANVLTF.

The rearrangement uses TRBV4-1 and TRBJ2-3; D assignment may be TRBD1 or TRBD2 (5 bases each). Germline CDR1 reads MGHRA; CDR2 reads YSYEKL. The CDR3 sequence is 18 residues long. The V and J ends lost 0 bases and 3 bases respectively, with 19 bases between them. CDR3 coding DNA: TGCGCCAGCAGCCAAGATTCGGCTGGGGCTAGCAGAACAGATACGCAGTATTTT. This gives the protein CASSQDSAGASRTDTQYF.

The chain carries TRBV7-9 and TRBJ2-1, with D perhaps being TRBD1 or TRBD2 (5 bases each). This CDR3 comprises 14 residues. Trimming shortened V by 4 bases and J by 2 bases, and 9 bases separated the two germline ends. Germline V CDR1 and CDR2: SEHNR, FQNEAQ (reference sequence). CDR3 coding DNA: TGTGCCAGCAGCTGGGACGGCGCCTACAATGAGCAGTTCTTC. Translating gives CASSWDGAYNEQFF.

The CDR3: CASSLFSGMNTEAFF. Here the CDR3 DNA reads TGTGCCAGCAGTTTATTCTCAGGAATGAACACTGAAGCTTTCTTT. The V gene is TRBV28, the J gene TRBJ1-1; D is undetermined. The CDR3 is 15 residues long. Trimming pared 1 base from V and 0 bases from J, leaving 9 bases between. Germline loops: CDR1 MDHEN, CDR2 SYDVKM.

CDR3 nucleotides: TGTGCCAGCAGCTTGGTAGACAGGGCCCTCTCCTACGAGCAGTACTTC. Translation gives CASSLVDRALSYEQYF. The chain joins TRBV7-8 to TRBJ2-7, with 7 bases aligning to TRBD1. Germline CDR1 and CDR2: SGHVS and FQNEAQ. V lost 3 bases, J lost 0 bases, and 8 bases stayed unmatched. This CDR3 has 16 amino acids. The full variable domain, in which reference TRBV7-8 and TRBJ2-7 provide the parts outside the CDR3, is GAGVSQSPRYKVAKRGQDVALRCDPISGHVSLFWYQQALGQGPEFLTYFQNEAQLDKSGLPSDRFFAERPEGSVSTLKIQRTQQEDSAVYLCASSLVDRALSYEQYFGPGTRLTVT.

This chain connects TRBV5-5 to TRBJ1-1; a weak D match, TRBD1 (6 bases). The germline V gene encodes CDR1 SGHKS and CDR2 YYEKEE (reference sequence). Trimming shortened V by 3 bases and J by 6 bases, and 15 bases separated the two germline ends. The CDR3 is 14 residues long. The CDR3 here is CASSYGGSGAEAFF. Here the CDR3 DNA reads TGTGCCAGCAGCTATGGGGGATCAGGGGCTGAAGCTTTCTTT.

The chain recombines TRBV13 with TRBJ2-7, with no clear D. The CDR3 covers 13 residues. CDR1 PRHDT and CDR2 FYEKMQ come from the germline V gene (reference sequence). Trimming took off 2 bases at V and 2 bases at J, with 7 bases between the two ends. The CDR3 DNA sequence: TGTGCCAGCAGCTTAACAGTCCCCTACGAGCAGTACTTC. This translates into CASSLTVPYEQYF.

The chain combines TRBV5-1 with TRBJ2-7; 9 nucleotides line up with TRBD1. The CDR3 is 15 amino acids. V was clipped by 4 bases and J by 6 bases; unmatched bases: 11. Looked up from germline, CDR1 is SGHRS and CDR2 is YFSETQ. Here the CDR3 reads CASSQVTQGAVEQYF. CDR3 DNA: TGCGCCAGCAGCCAAGTAACACAGGGGGCGGTCGAGCAGTACTTC.

For this clone: Mismatch with germline at one junction end may stem from a read error. V gene TRBV4-2 combines with J gene TRBJ2-2, with no clear D. The CDR3 totals 14 residues. CDR1 and CDR2 (germline): LGHNA, YNFKEQ. The CDR3 is CASSQDGNSGELFF. Here the CDR3 DNA reads TGTGCCAGCAGCCAAGACGGAAACAGCGGGGAGCTGTTTTTT.

The chain recombines TRBV2 with TRBJ2-1; unclear D gene. V lost 1 base to trimming and J lost 5 bases, with 6 bases between them. This CDR3 spans 13 amino acids. In germline, CDR1 is SNHLY, CDR2 FYNNEI. For the CDR3, the DNA is TGTGCCAGCAGTGAAGTGAGAGACAATGAGCAGTTCTTC. Translated, it gives CASSEVRDNEQFF. Combining the CDR3 with reference TRBV2 and TRBJ2-1 gives the whole variable domain EPEVTQTPSHQVTQMGQEVILRCVPISNHLYFYWYRQILGQKVEFLVSFYNNEISEKSEIFDDQFSVERPDGSNFTLKIRSTKLEDSAMYFCASSEVRDNEQFFGPGTRLTVL.

On this clone: An end of the junction does not agree with germline; a read error may underlie this. The same CDR3 can be traced to other DNA sequences in this sample. This chain links TRBV9 with TRBJ2-7; 10 bases match TRBD2. This CDR3 spans 15 amino acids. Germline-derived CDR1 and CDR2 are SGDLS and YYNGEE. DNA of the CDR3: TGCGCCAGCAGCGTGGCTAGCGGGAGTGGGTACGAGCAGTACTTC. As protein: CASSVASGSGYEQYF.

The chain joins TRBV5-1 to TRBJ2-6; D perhaps matches TRBD1 (5 bases). Germline assignment: CDR1 SGHRS and CDR2 YFSETQ. The length of the CDR3 is 15 residues. V was cut by 4 bases and J by 1 base, with 9 bases left in between. The CDR3 spells CASSGTGSGANVLTF. Written as DNA, the CDR3 is TGCGCCAGCAGCGGAACAGGTTCTGGGGCCAACGTCCTGACTTTC.

The chain recombines TRBV18 with TRBJ2-5, with unresolved D. Germline V gene lookup returns CDR1 KGHSH and CDR2 LQKENI. The V gene lost 3 bases and the J gene lost 2 bases, with 7 bases spanning the gap. CDR3 length: 13 amino acids. The DNA for the CDR3 is TGTGCCAGCTCACCGAACAGACAAGAGACCCAGTACTTC. This encodes CASSPNRQETQYF.

There are a few counts of this clone. V and J are TRBV2 and TRBJ1-5; possibly TRBD1 for D (5 bases). The CDR3 sequence is 15 residues long. In germline, CDR1 is SNHLY, CDR2 FYNNEI. V lost 5 bases to trimming and J lost 2 bases, with 13 bases between them. CDR3: CASSWSRVGNQPQHF. The CDR3 DNA reads TGTGCCAGCAGTTGGTCCAGGGTTGGCAATCAGCCCCAGCATTTT.

The chain carries TRBV27 and TRBJ2-1; the D gene is possibly TRBD1 (5 bases). The germline CDR1 and CDR2 sequences are MNHEY and SMNVEV (reference sequence). The V end was cut by 0 bases, the J end by 2 bases, with 11 bases between. CDR3 size: 16 residues. The CDR3 region has the DNA TGTGCCAGCAGTTTATCGGCACAAGGGGCCTACAATGAGCAGTTCTTC. This encodes CASSLSAQGAYNEQFF.

The chain couples TRBV11-2 to TRBJ2-5; a possible D gene is TRBD2 (7 bases). The germline CDR1 and CDR2 sequences are SGHAT and FQNNGV. The CDR3 is made up of 16 amino acids. V lost 5 bases to trimming and J lost 4 bases, with 20 bases between them. Here the CDR3 reads CASSSGGGPLTETQYF. The CDR3 DNA is TGTGCCAGCAGCAGTGGGGGGGGGCCCCTCACAGAGACCCAGTACTTC. Combining the CDR3 with reference TRBV11-2 and TRBJ2-5 gives the whole variable domain EAGVAQSPRYKIIEKRQSVAFWCNPISGHATLYWYQQILGQGPKLLIQFQNNGVVDDSQLPKDRFSAERLKGVDSTLKIQPAKLEDSAVYLCASSSGGGPLTETQYFGPGTRLLVL.

This chain uses TRBV2 with TRBJ2-7; possibly TRBD1 for D (6 bases). Germline V gene sequence: CDR1 SNHLY, CDR2 FYNNEI. Trimming removed 5 bases from V and 4 bases from J, with 12 bases in between. The CDR3 has 13 amino acids. The CDR3 sequence is CASSWDNQYEQYF. The CDR3 DNA reads as TGTGCCAGCAGTTGGGACAATCAGTACGAGCAGTACTTC.

The J gene is TRBJ1-3, the V gene TRBV10-1; D is undetermined. V lost 3 bases, J lost 2 bases, and 5 bases lay in between. This CDR3 is built from 13 residues. Per germline, CDR1 WNHNN and CDR2 SYGVQD (reference sequence). The chain's CDR3 is CASSDGAGNTIYF. CDR3 sequence (DNA): TGCGCCAGCAGTGACGGGGCTGGAAACACCATATATTTT.

The rearrangement links TRBV9 to TRBJ2-7; TRBD2 matches 11 bases. This CDR3 contains 16 residues. The germline CDR1 and CDR2 sequences are SGDLS and YYNGEE. Germline trimming cut 3 bases from V and 3 bases from J; bases unmatched to any gene: 8. This CDR3 is CASSAYTGTSGYEQYF. CDR3 nucleotide sequence: TGTGCCAGCAGCGCTTACACCGGGACTAGCGGCTACGAGCAGTACTTC.

The gene calls are TRBV7-3 and TRBJ2-2, with D perhaps matching TRBD1 (5 bases). V dropped 4 bases and J dropped 7 bases, with 7 bases sitting between them. This CDR3 contains 12 residues. Germline loops: CDR1 SGHTA, CDR2 FQGTGA. CDR3 sequence (DNA): TGTGCCAGCAGCTCCAGGGTCGGGGAGCTGTTTTTT. This encodes CASSSRVGELFF.

The V call is TRBV28, the J call TRBJ1-6; D call uncertain. Trimming took 1 base from V and 0 from J, leaving 10 bases between them. The CDR3 covers 17 residues. Looked up from germline, CDR1 is MDHEN and CDR2 is SYDVKM. The CDR3 nucleotides read TGTGCCAGCAGTTTATCCCAGCCTTACTCCTATAATTCACCCCTCCACTTT. Its protein product is CASSLSQPYSYNSPLHF.

This sequence joins TRBV10-3 and TRBJ2-7; D call uncertain. Germline CDR1 and CDR2: ENHRY and SYGVKD. V dropped 5 bases and J dropped 1 base, with 6 bases sitting between them. The CDR3 is 12 residues long. This CDR3 is CAISLGSYEQYF. DNA of the CDR3: TGTGCCATCAGTCTAGGATCCTACGAGCAGTACTTC.

V usage is TRBV14 and J usage is TRBJ2-1, with D unclear. V was cut by 4 bases and J by 4 bases, with 5 bases left in between. From germline, CDR1 is SGHDN and CDR2 FVKESK. The CDR3 is 12 residues long. CDR3 sequence reads: CASSLKYNEQFF. The CDR3 DNA sequence: TGTGCCAGCAGCCTCAAGTACAATGAGCAGTTCTTC. The full variable domain, in which reference TRBV14 and TRBJ2-1 provide the parts outside the CDR3, is EAGVTQFPSHSVIEKGQTVTLRCDPISGHDNLYWYRRVMGKEIKFLLHFVKESKQDESGMPNNRFLAERTGGTYSTLKVQPAELEDSGVYFCASSLKYNEQFFGPGTRLTVL.